This is a list of T cell receptor beta chains from one sample in a study of cytomegalovirus exposure and HLA in healthy donors. TCRdb's table, derived via immunoSEQ multiplex PCR, lists solely in-frame clones and lacks some. This table holds approximately 53,000 clones, 75% to 80% found once. The sequencing input was PBMCs. All receptors derive from a woman in her thirties or forties in good health and CMV-seropositive. The CDR3 runs from the conserved cysteine through the conserved F or W. Fields, in order: D gene, J gene, V gene, clone size, CDR3 DNA, CDR3 protein. A D gene is named only where the DNA matches it firmly. Clone sizes are given selectively: once, few, many, or a class where the clone is expanded.

D gene: .
J gene: TRBJ1-3
V gene: TRBV11-2
clone size: .
CDR3 DNA: TGTGCCAGCAGCGCCCCTGGGCAGTCGGCATGGCGAAGAAACACCATATATTTT
CDR3 protein: CASSAPGQSAWRRNTIYF

D gene: TRBD1
J gene: TRBJ2-7
V gene: TRBV27
clone size: .
CDR3 DNA: TGTGCCAGCAGCCTACAGGGGTCCTACGAGCAGTACTTC
CDR3 protein: CASSLQGSYEQYF

D gene: TRBD1
J gene: TRBJ2-7
V gene: TRBV29-1
clone size: .
CDR3 DNA: TGCAGCGGGGGACAGGGCTACTACGAGCAGTACTTC
CDR3 protein: CSGGQGYYEQYF

D gene: .
J gene: TRBJ2-7
V gene: TRBV28
clone size: few
CDR3 DNA: TGTGCCACAAAACAGGGTAACGAGCAGTACTTC
CDR3 protein: CATKQGNEQYF

D gene: .
J gene: TRBJ1-1
V gene: TRBV30
clone size: .
CDR3 DNA: TGTGCCTGGAGACGAGGCTCGAACACTGAAGCTTTCTTT
CDR3 protein: CAWRRGSNTEAFF

D gene: .
J gene: TRBJ2-5
V gene: TRBV27
clone size: .
CDR3 DNA: TGTGCCACCAGAGGGGGGGGTGTGACCCAGTACTTC
CDR3 protein: CATRGGGVTQYF

D gene: .
J gene: TRBJ1-4
V gene: TRBV29-1
clone size: .
CDR3 DNA: TGCAGCGTTGAAGGGGAGGAAGAACTGTTTTTT
CDR3 protein: CSVEGEEELFF

D gene: .
J gene: TRBJ1-1
V gene: TRBV29-1
clone size: .
CDR3 DNA: TGCAGCGTGGTCATGGGGGGGCTGTACACTGAAGCTTTCTTT
CDR3 protein: CSVVMGGLYTEAFF

D gene: TRBD2
J gene: TRBJ2-1
V gene: TRBV2
clone size: .
CDR3 DNA: TGTGCCAGCAGGGATGGGCGGGGGGGTTGGAATGAGCAGTTCTTC
CDR3 protein: CASRDGRGGWNEQFF

D gene: TRBD2
J gene: TRBJ2-7
V gene: TRBV5-1
clone size: .
CDR3 DNA: TGCGCCAGCAGCGGGAGCGGGGGGCCTTACGAGCAGTACTTC
CDR3 protein: CASSGSGGPYEQYF

D gene: .
J gene: TRBJ1-5
V gene: TRBV30
clone size: .
CDR3 DNA: TGTGCCTGGAGTGGACGGGAAAATCAGCCCCAGCATTTT
CDR3 protein: CAWSGRENQPQHF

D gene: TRBD2
J gene: TRBJ2-1
V gene: TRBV15
clone size: few
CDR3 DNA: TGTGCCACCAGCAGACCCCGGACTAGCGAGTCCTACAATGAGCAGTTCTTC
CDR3 protein: CATSRPRTSESYNEQFF

D gene: .
J gene: TRBJ2-2
V gene: TRBV29-1
clone size: .
CDR3 DNA: TGCAGCGTTGTACGCCGGACCGGGGAGCTGTTTTTT
CDR3 protein: CSVVRRTGELFF

D gene: .
J gene: TRBJ1-1
V gene: TRBV14
clone size: .
CDR3 DNA: TGTGCCAGCAGCCCACAGACAGACACTGAAGCTTTCTTT
CDR3 protein: CASSPQTDTEAFF

D gene: .
J gene: TRBJ2-6
V gene: TRBV19
clone size: .
CDR3 DNA: TGTGCCACAAGAGAATCTGGGGCCAACGTCCTGACTTTC
CDR3 protein: CATRESGANVLTF

D gene: TRBD1
J gene: TRBJ2-2
V gene: TRBV7-2
clone size: .
CDR3 DNA: TGTGCCAGCAGCCCAGGGACAGGGGACACCGGGGAGCTGTTTTTT
CDR3 protein: CASSPGTGDTGELFF